What follows describes a single TCR beta chain. Authors' analysis steps: Amplification of reference gene primers was used by the study to estimate nucleated cell counts. Clones were sequenced by immunoSEQ multiplex PCR, and TCRdb holds only the in-frame ones, with some missing. V, J and clone size were drawn from that table, and D and trimming were deduced from the DNA. The table shows approximately 170,000 clones, with roughly four fifths occurring only once. The sample belongs to a study of blood T cell repertoires in COVID-19. About the study: T cells, B-cell-depleted T cells, or PBMCs supplied cDNA or gDNA.

The CDR3 runs to 12 residues. The ends were cut back, 3 bases at V and 5 bases at J, with 8 bases in the middle. The germline CDR1 and CDR2 sequences are SGHRS and YFSETQ. The material sequenced was peripheral blood. V usage is TRBV5-1 and J usage is TRBJ2-5; no clear D. The sequence came from a man in his 70s with active or convalescent COVID-19. Written as DNA, the CDR3 is TGCGCCAGCAGCTGGTTCGGGGAGACCCAGTACTTC. Encoded protein: CASSWFGETQYF.